This is a list of T cell receptor beta chains from one sample in a study of T cell repertoires in cytomegalovirus infection. TCRdb re-called the reads through MiXCR, storing one row per CDR3 protein. The data hold 450,000 to 550,000 distinct CDR3 sequences, with approximately 17% observed a single time. The sequencing sample was made of CD8+ T cells from PBMCs. All receptors come from a human donor in good health (CMV status not recorded). Some clones in this sample may be carry-over from other donors' samples. Both conserved end residues are part of each CDR3. D genes are given only for firm matches. A row's size may be missing; if present it is once, few, many or a size class.

clone size | D gene | CDR3 length | J gene | V gene | CDR3 DNA | CDR3 protein
many | NA | 14 | TRBJ2-7 | TRBV28 | TGTGCCAGCAGTTTCTCCGCAAATCTCTACGAGCAGTACTTC | CASSFSANLYEQYF
NA | NA | 11 | TRBJ2-7 | TRBV29-1 | TGCAGCGTTGAAGATCGGAGGGAGCAGTACTTC | CSVEDRREQYF
few | TRBD1 | 15 | TRBJ2-1 | TRBV27 | TGTGCCAGCAGTCCCGGGACAGGGGGCATGGATGAGCAGTTCTTC | CASSPGTGGMDEQFF
many | NA | 15 | TRBJ2-7 | TRBV7-2 | TGTGCCAGCAGCTCCATCCCTGGGGACTTCTACGAGCAGTACTTC | CASSSIPGDFYEQYF
few | TRBD1 | 16 | TRBJ1-1 | TRBV7-9 | TGTGCCAGCAGCGCCGGGACAGGGTACTCGAACACTGAAGCTTTCTTT | CASSAGTGYSNTEAFF
few | TRBD1 | 16 | TRBJ1-5 | TRBV18 | TGTGCCAGCTCCCTGGGACAGGGGTTAAGCAATCAGCCCCAGCATTTT | CASSLGQGLSNQPQHF
many | TRBD2 | 20 | TRBJ2-1 | TRBV5-6 | TGTGCCAGCAGCTTGGTCCGGACTAGCGGGCCTACGAGCTCCTACAATGAGCAGTTCTTC | CASSLVRTSGPTSSYNEQFF
NA | TRBD1 | 15 | TRBJ2-7 | TRBV12-3/TRBV12-4 | TGTGCCACCTCTATTGAAGTACAGGGGTTCTACGAGCAGTACTTC | CATSIEVQGFYEQYF
many | NA | 15 | TRBJ2-7 | TRBV4-1 | TGCGCCAGCAGCCAAGGGACAAAGAGCTCCTACGAGCAGTACTTC | CASSQGTKSSYEQYF
NA | NA | 14 | TRBJ1-2 | TRBV6-8 | TGTGCCAGCAGTTACTCGGAAAGATTTCGTGGCTACACCTTC | CASSYSERFRGYTF
many | NA | 11 | TRBJ1-1 | TRBV7-9 | TGTGCCAGCAGGATTGGCACTGAAGCTTTCTTT | CASRIGTEAFF
many | NA | 14 | TRBJ1-5 | TRBV28 | TGTGCCAGCAGTAGTAGCGGGATTAATCAGCCCCAGCATTTT | CASSSSGINQPQHF
few | TRBD1 | 15 | TRBJ1-5 | TRBV6-1 | TGTGCCAGCAGGGCCGGGACAGGCGGTTTTCAGCCCCAGCATTTT | CASRAGTGGFQPQHF
many | NA | 14 | TRBJ2-2 | TRBV7-6 | TGTGCCAGCAGCTGGGGTACGAACACCGGGGAGCTGTTTTTT | CASSWGTNTGELFF
many | NA | 13 | TRBJ1-2 | TRBV12-3/TRBV12-4 | TGTGCCAGCAGTCCAGGGGAATCCTATGGCTACACCTTC | CASSPGESYGYTF
many | NA | 15 | TRBJ2-1 | TRBV7-3 | TGTGCCAGCAGCGAGACCGGGACCTCCTACAATGAGCAGTTCTTC | CASSETGTSYNEQFF
few | TRBD2 | 15 | TRBJ2-3 | TRBV27 | TGTGCCAGCACCTCCCAAGCGGGAAGCACAGATACGCAGTATTTT | CASTSQAGSTDTQYF
few | NA | 17 | TRBJ1-2 | TRBV28 | TGTGCCAGCAGTCCTCGAGGCCCTACCCCCGAGGACTATGGCTACACCTTC | CASSPRGPTPEDYGYTF
many | TRBD1 | 20 | TRBJ1-3 | TRBV11-2 | TGTGCCAGCAGATCTCCCCCGGGACAGGGGGCAGAAGGCTCTGGAAACACCATATATTTT | CASRSPPGQGAEGSGNTIYF
NA | TRBD1 | 16 | TRBJ2-2 | TRBV7-9 | TGTGCCAGCAGCAAGCGACAGGGGGCAATGAACGGGGAGCTGTTTTTT | CASSKRQGAMNGELFF
NA | TRBD1 | 15 | TRBJ2-3 | TRBV27 | TGTGCCAGCAGTCCTCCGGGACAGGGACCAGATACGCAGTATTTT | CASSPPGQGPDTQYF
many | NA | 17 | TRBJ2-1 | TRBV7-2 | TGTGCCAGCAGCTTCCCGTTGACTACCCCCTCCTACAATGAGCAGTTCTTC | CASSFPLTTPSYNEQFF
many | NA | 11 | TRBJ1-1 | TRBV6-2/TRBV6-3 | TGTGCCAGCAACGAGGACTTTGAAGCTTTCTTT | CASNEDFEAFF
few | NA | 13 | TRBJ2-3 | TRBV27 | TGTGCCAGCAGCCCCGGGACGGGGGATACGCAGTATTTT | CASSPGTGDTQYF
many | NA | 16 | TRBJ1-1 | TRBV2 | TGTGCCAGCAGTGAAGACAAGTTAGTGGGTCCCACTGAAGCTTTCTTT | CASSEDKLVGPTEAFF
few | NA | 16 | TRBJ2-1 | TRBV29-1 | TGCAGCGTTGAAGGGAAGTTAGCGGTCTCCTACAATGAGCAGTTCTTC | CSVEGKLAVSYNEQFF
NA | TRBD1 | 14 | TRBJ1-5 | TRBV2 | TGTGCCAGCAGAGACACAGGGGTAAATCAGCCCCAGCATTTT | CASRDTGVNQPQHF
few | NA | 12 | TRBJ2-7 | TRBV12-3/TRBV12-4 | TGTGCCAGCAGTGTCACAGTCTACGAGCAGTACTTC | CASSVTVYEQYF
NA | TRBD2 | 13 | TRBJ2-3 | TRBV2 | TGTGCCTTAGGCGGGGGGTCCACAGATACGCAGTATTTT | CALGGGSTDTQYF
NA | NA | 17 | TRBJ2-5 | TRBV9 | TGTGCCAGCAGCGTAGAAGCGACAGCCCGATTGGGAGAGACCCAGTACTTC | CASSVEATARLGETQYF
few | NA | 14 | TRBJ2-7 | TRBV18 | TGTGCCAGCTCACCTGCCGTGAGGGCCTACGAGCAGTACTTC | CASSPAVRAYEQYF
many | NA | 11 | TRBJ1-2 | TRBV19 | TGTGCCACACTTATCGGGGACGGCTACACCTTC | CATLIGDGYTF
NA | NA | 16 | TRBJ1-5 | TRBV4-2 | TGTGCCAGCAGCCAAGATCTGGACAGTTTAAATCAGCCCCAGCATTTT | CASSQDLDSLNQPQHF
few | NA | 14 | TRBJ2-3 | TRBV6-5 | TGTGCCAGCAGTTACAGGGGAGACACAGATACGCAGTATTTT | CASSYRGDTDTQYF
many | NA | 18 | TRBJ1-4 | TRBV27 | TGTGCCAGCAGGAAGCTCCGACAGTTGGAACTGCCTAATGAAAAACTGTTTTTT | CASRKLRQLELPNEKLFF
many | TRBD2 | 18 | TRBJ2-7 | TRBV11-2 | TGTGCCAGCAGCTTATGGGTTGGCCCTTCTAGCGGGGCCCACGAGCAGTACTTC | CASSLWVGPSSGAHEQYF
NA | TRBD1 | 15 | TRBJ1-1 | TRBV29-1 | TGCAGCGTGAGGGGACAGGGAGCGATGAACACTGAAGCTTTCTTT | CSVRGQGAMNTEAFF
NA | NA | 13 | TRBJ1-1 | TRBV29-1 | TGCAGCGTGGGGGAACTTATGAGGACTGAAGCTTTCTTT | CSVGELMRTEAFF
few | TRBD1 | 13 | TRBJ1-2 | TRBV4-2 | TGTGCCAGCACCGGGACAGGGGGCTATGGCTACACCTTC | CASTGTGGYGYTF
many | NA | 12 | TRBJ1-2 | TRBV12-5 | TGTGCTAGTGATGGGACGAATTATGGCTACACCTTC | CASDGTNYGYTF
NA | NA | 15 | TRBJ2-7 | TRBV3-1 | TGTGCCAGCAGCCAAGCTGGCAGCCTCTCCTACGAGCAGTACTTC | CASSQAGSLSYEQYF
few | NA | 15 | TRBJ2-5 | TRBV27 | TGTGCCAGCAGTTTAGCATCCACGAAACAAGAGACCCAGTACTTC | CASSLASTKQETQYF
NA | NA | 12 | TRBJ1-1 | TRBV27 | TGTGCCAGCAGTTCCCCGGGGCGTAAAGCTTTCTTT | CASSSPGRKAFF
many | TRBD2 | 15 | TRBJ2-5 | TRBV7-9 | TGTGCCAGCAGCCTTACGCGGGGGGTCCAAGAGACCCAGTACTTC | CASSLTRGVQETQYF
many | TRBD1 | 17 | TRBJ2-3 | TRBV7-8 | TGTGCCAGCAGCTCCCAGGGACGCGGGACAGGGTTAGATACGCAGTATTTT | CASSSQGRGTGLDTQYF
NA | TRBD1 | 16 | TRBJ2-2 | TRBV5-4 | TGTGCCAGCAGCTACGCGAAGGGGGCGTCGGCCGGGGAGCTGTTTTTT | CASSYAKGASAGELFF
many | NA | 14 | TRBJ1-4 | TRBV7-2 | TGTGCCAGCAGCGCAACCCCGGCGGGAAGGGAACTGTTTTTT | CASSATPAGRELFF
few | TRBD1 | 17 | TRBJ1-6 | TRBV6-6 | TGTGCCAGCAGTTACGGACAGGGTGGCCCTTATAATTCACCCCTCCACTTT | CASSYGQGGPYNSPLHF
many | NA | 14 | TRBJ2-1 | TRBV11-2 | TGTGCCAGCAGCTTAACCGGGACTCCCAATGAGCAGTTCTTC | CASSLTGTPNEQFF
many | NA | 14 | TRBJ1-1 | TRBV7-6 | TGTGCCAGCAGCTCGGGGGATGAAGGCACTGAAGCTTTCTTT | CASSSGDEGTEAFF
many | TRBD2 | 15 | TRBJ2-3 | TRBV7-9 | TGTGCCAGCAGACGTCTAGCGGGTACCACAGATACGCAGTATTTT | CASRRLAGTTDTQYF
many | NA | 16 | TRBJ1-3 | TRBV4-1 | TGCGCCAGCAGCCAAGATCCTGACAGGTCGGGAAACACCATATATTTT | CASSQDPDRSGNTIYF